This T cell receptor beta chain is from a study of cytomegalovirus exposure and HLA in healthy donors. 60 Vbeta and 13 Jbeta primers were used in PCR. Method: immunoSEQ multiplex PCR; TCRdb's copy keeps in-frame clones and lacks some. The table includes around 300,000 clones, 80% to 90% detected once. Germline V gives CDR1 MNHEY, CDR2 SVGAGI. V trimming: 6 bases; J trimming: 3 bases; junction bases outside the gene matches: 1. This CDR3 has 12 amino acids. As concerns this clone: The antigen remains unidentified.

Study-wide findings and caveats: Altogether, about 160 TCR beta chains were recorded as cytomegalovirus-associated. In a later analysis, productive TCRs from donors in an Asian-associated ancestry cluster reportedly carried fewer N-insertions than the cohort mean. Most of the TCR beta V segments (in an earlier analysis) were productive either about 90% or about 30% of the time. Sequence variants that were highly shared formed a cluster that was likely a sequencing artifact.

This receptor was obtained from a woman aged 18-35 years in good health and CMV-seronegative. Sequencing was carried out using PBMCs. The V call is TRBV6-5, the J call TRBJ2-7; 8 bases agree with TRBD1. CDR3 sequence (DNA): TGTGCCAGCAGAGGACAGGGCTACGAGCAGTACTTC. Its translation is CASRGQGYEQYF.